A single sample is the source of the 9 T cell receptor beta chains below, sequenced in a study of prognosis after radiotherapy for stage I lung cancer. TCR beta CDR3 was amplified from genomic DNA by two-round multiplex PCR. Primers specific to each TRBV and TRBJ gene drove first-round PCR. In TCRdb, the multiplex PCR reads were re-called with MiXCR into one record per CDR3 protein. This table holds around 26,000 distinct CDR3 sequences, around 46% found once. Sequencing used PBMCs, obtained before or after stereotactic body radiation therapy (not recorded which). The receptors here all came from a donor over 45 with non-small cell lung cancer.

There are many counts of this clonotype. The V and J genes are TRBV30 and TRBJ1-1; TRBD1 might be the D (5 bases). The CDR3 is 12 residues long. Germline CDR1 is GTSNPN and CDR2 is SVGIG (reference sequence). V was shortened by 3 bases and J by 3 bases, with 8 bases between the two germline ends. In nucleotides, the CDR3 is TGTGCCTGGAGACAGGAGGACACTGAAGCTTTCTTT. It yields the protein CAWRQEDTEAFF.

As for this clonotype: A far larger clone is a single base away, which makes a read error likely. V usage is TRBV6-9 and J usage is TRBJ2-7; weak D call: TRBD1 (6 bases). This CDR3 is built from 13 residues. In germline, CDR1 is MNHGY, CDR2 SVAAGI. CDR3 region: CATQAGEFYEHYF. The CDR3 DNA reads TGTGCCACCCAGGCAGGGGAGTTCTACGAGCATTACTTC.

Regarding this clonotype: A far larger clone lies a single base away; this is likely a read error. The J gene is TRBJ2-7, the V gene TRBV7-9, with 12 bases fitting TRBD2. The CDR3 runs to 14 residues. The V gene's germline CDR1 is SEHNR and CDR2 FQNEAQ (reference sequence). In DNA form, the CDR3 reads TGTGGCAGCAGCCGACTAGCGGGGGACTACGAGCAGTACTTC. It is translated as CGSSRLAGDYEQYF.

Concerning this clonotype: This is likely an artifact of a read error, given a far larger clone one base away. Since the CDR3 does not end with the conserved phenylalanine or tryptophan, this likely comes from a read error. The rearrangement joins TRBV6-8 to TRBJ2-7; TRBD1 aligns across 10 bases. The germline V gene has CDR1 MNHGY and CDR2 SAAAGT. The CDR3 length is 14 residues. V was pared by 6 bases and J by 4 bases, with 6 bases of the junction left unmatched. The chain's CDR3 is CASSNGDRGYEQYL. The CDR3 coding sequence is TGTGCCAGCAGCAACGGGGACAGGGGTTACGAGCAGTACTTA.

As for this clonotype: Germline and junction disagree at one end, which may indicate a read error. The chain recombines TRBV24-1 with TRBJ2-7; tentative D call: TRBD2 (6 bases). Germline CDR1 is KGHDR and CDR2 is SFDVKD. CDR3 size: 18 residues. CDR3 region: CATSDPLKGGCGSYEQYF. CDR3 DNA: TGTGCCACCAGTGATCCCCTCAAAGGAGGGTGCGGCTCCTACGAGCAGTACTTT.

Comment on this clonotype: This likely reflects a read error, since a far larger clone is one base away. The V call is TRBV28, the J call TRBJ1-1; 7 bases fit TRBD1. Germline CDR1 and CDR2: MDHEN and SYDVKM. CDR3 length: 14 amino acids. Unmatched junction bases numbered 9, after V lost 8 bases and J lost 3 bases. The CDR3 spells CASLRGLGYTEAFF. For the CDR3, the DNA is TGTGCCAGCCTTAGGGGGCTCGGGTACACTGAAGCTTTCTTT. Full variable domain (rest looked up from reference TRBV28 and TRBJ1-1): DVKVTQSSRYLVKRTGEKVFLECVQDMDHENMFWYRQDPGLGLRLIYFSYDVKMKEKGDIPEGYSVSREKKERFSLILESASTNQTSMYLCASLRGLGYTEAFFGQGTRLTVV.

The rearrangement links TRBV20-1 to TRBJ2-7; D is perhaps TRBD1 or TRBD2 (5 bases each). The CDR3 is 15 amino acids. Trimming took off 0 bases at V and 0 bases at J, with 12 bases between the two ends. Germline-derived CDR1 and CDR2 are DFQATT and SNEGSKA (reference sequence). DNA for the CDR3: TGCAGTGCTAGAGAGGGACGGTGGAGCTCCTACGAGCAGTACTTC. It codes for CSAREGRWSSYEQYF.

The chain links TRBV19 to TRBJ1-2; D not certain. Germline values: CDR1 LNHDA, CDR2 SQIVND (reference sequence). CDR3 length equals 14 residues. The V end lost 7 bases, the J end lost 4 bases, and 16 bases lay between the germline ends. The CDR3 sequence: CASTTGGMIYGYTF. CDR3 bases: TGTGCCAGTACTACCGGCGGCATGATCTATGGCTACACCTTC. The variable domain in full, with the rest retrieved from reference TRBV19 and TRBJ1-2, is DGGITQSPKYLFRKEGQNVTLSCEQNLNHDAMYWYRQDPGQGLRLIYYSQIVNDFQKGDIAEGYSVSREKKESFPLTVTSAQKNPTAFYLCASTTGGMIYGYTFGSGTRLTVV.

A note on this clonotype: A far larger clone differs by one base, so this is likely a read error. The chain uses TRBV7-9 and TRBJ2-6; D uncertain. The CDR3 covers 15 residues. Germline CDR1 SEHNR, CDR2 FQNEAQ (reference sequence). V lost 4 bases to trimming and J lost 2 bases, with 9 bases between them. CDR3 bases: TGTGCCAGCAGCTCCGGGCTTCCTGGGGCCAACGTCCTGACTTTC. Translated, it gives CASSSGLPGANVLTF.